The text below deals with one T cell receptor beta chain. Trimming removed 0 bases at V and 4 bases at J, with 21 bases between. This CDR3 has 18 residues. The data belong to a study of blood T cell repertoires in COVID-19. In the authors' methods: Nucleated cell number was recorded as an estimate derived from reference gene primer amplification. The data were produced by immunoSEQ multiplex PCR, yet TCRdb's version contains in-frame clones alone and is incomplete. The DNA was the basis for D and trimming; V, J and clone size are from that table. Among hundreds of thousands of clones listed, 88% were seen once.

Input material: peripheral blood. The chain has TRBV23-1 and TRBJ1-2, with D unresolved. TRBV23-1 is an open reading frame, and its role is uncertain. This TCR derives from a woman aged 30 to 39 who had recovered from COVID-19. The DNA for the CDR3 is TGCGCCAGCAGTCAATCGGGAGGTGGGCAAACCCGCAGCTATGGCTACACCTTC. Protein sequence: CASSQSGGGQTRSYGYTF.